Given below is one TCR beta chain in context. The antigen is unknown. Per the germline V gene, CDR1 is SGDLS and CDR2 is YYNGEE. V shed 3 bases and J shed 3 bases, with 4 bases lying between them. This CDR3 is built from 12 residues. The data derive from a study of T-cell memory formation after mild COVID-19. Study context: TCR clusters showed largely donor specificity.

TCRdb recomputed calls from the 5' RACE reads with MiXCR, one row per CDR3 protein. The sample lists around 110,000 distinct CDR3 sequences, around 12% occurring once. Study-level findings and limits: Confirmation was lacking for SARS-CoV-2 specificity of second-wave clones that peaked on day 37. Of the contracting clones, CD4+ ones lay mainly in CM and EM, and CD8+ ones in EMRA.

The sequenced sample consisted of PBMCs or a T cell subset sorted from them (not recorded which). The chain couples TRBV9 to TRBJ2-1; D is unclear. This sequence was found in an adult woman who had mild COVID-19 (a few samples of this study predate the infection). Cell type and time point are not known. The CDR3 DNA sequence: TGTGCCAGCAGCGGGAACTACAATGAGCAGTTCTTC. This encodes CASSGNYNEQFF. Based on the CDR3 plus reference TRBV9 and TRBJ2-1, the full variable domain is DSGVTQTPKHLITATGQRVTLRCSPRSGDLSVYWYQQSLDQGLQFLIQYYNGEERAKGNILERFSAQQFPDLHSELNLSSLELGDSALYFCASSGNYNEQFFGPGTRLTVL.